This TCR beta chain was captured by sequencing in a study of T-cell memory formation after mild COVID-19. Findings and caveats of the study: The study detected some responding clones in pre-infection memory, suggesting cross-reactive memory joined.

This clonotype was found a few times. Antigen: not known. CDR3 length equals 13 residues. V was trimmed by 5 bases and J by 2 bases, leaving 10 bases between them. The germline CDR1 and CDR2 sequences are SEHNR and FQNEAQ (reference sequence). MiXCR, run by TCRdb on the 5' RACE reads, gives a single entry per CDR3 protein. The table has hundreds of thousands of distinct CDR3 sequences, over 15% seen once; the top ten hold about 11%. The chain joins TRBV7-9 to TRBJ2-7; D may be TRBD2 (6 bases). The sequenced sample was PBMCs or a T cell subset sorted from them (not recorded which). The receptor's source is an adult woman who had mild COVID-19 (a few samples of this study predate the infection). Cell type and time point are not known. The CDR3 is CASSGTPAYEQYF. The CDR3 DNA reads as TGTGCCAGCAGCGGGACTCCGGCCTACGAGCAGTACTTC.